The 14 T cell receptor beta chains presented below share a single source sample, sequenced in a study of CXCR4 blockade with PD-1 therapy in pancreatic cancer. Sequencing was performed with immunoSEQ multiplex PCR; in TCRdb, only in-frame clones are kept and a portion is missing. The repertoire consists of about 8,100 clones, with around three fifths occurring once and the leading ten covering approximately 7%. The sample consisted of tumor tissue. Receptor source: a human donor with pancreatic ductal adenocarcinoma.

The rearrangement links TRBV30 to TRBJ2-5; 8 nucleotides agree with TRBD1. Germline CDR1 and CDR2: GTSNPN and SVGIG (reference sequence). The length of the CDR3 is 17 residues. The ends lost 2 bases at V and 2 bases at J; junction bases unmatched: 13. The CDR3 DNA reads TGTGCCTGGAGTCACAAGTATCCGGGACAGGATCAAGAGACCCAGTACTTC. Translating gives CAWSHKYPGQDQETQYF. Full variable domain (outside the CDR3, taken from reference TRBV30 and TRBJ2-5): SQTIHQWPATLVQPVGSPLSLECTVEGTSNPNLYWYRQAAGRGLQLLFYSVGIGQISSEVPQNLSASRPQDRQFILSSKKLLLSDSGFYLCAWSHKYPGQDQETQYFGPGTRLLVL.

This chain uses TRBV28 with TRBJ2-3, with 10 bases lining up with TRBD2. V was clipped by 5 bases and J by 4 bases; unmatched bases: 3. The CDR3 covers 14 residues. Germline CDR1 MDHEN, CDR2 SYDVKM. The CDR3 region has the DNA TGTGCCAGCAGTAAAGCGGGAGGGGCAGATACGCAGTATTTT. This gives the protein CASSKAGGADTQYF.

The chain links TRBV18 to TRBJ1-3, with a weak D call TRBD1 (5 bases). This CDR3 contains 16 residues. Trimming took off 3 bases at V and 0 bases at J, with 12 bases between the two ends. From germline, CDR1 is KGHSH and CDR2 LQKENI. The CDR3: CASSPPGASSGNTIYF. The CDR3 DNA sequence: TGTGCCAGCTCACCGCCCGGGGCCAGCTCTGGAAACACCATATATTTT.

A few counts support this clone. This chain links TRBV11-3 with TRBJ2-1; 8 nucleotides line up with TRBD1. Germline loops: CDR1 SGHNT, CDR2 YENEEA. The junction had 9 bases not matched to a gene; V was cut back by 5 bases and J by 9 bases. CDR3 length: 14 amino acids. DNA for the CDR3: TGTGCCAGCAGCGGACGACAGGGGAATAGTGAGCAGTTCTTC. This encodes CASSGRQGNSEQFF.

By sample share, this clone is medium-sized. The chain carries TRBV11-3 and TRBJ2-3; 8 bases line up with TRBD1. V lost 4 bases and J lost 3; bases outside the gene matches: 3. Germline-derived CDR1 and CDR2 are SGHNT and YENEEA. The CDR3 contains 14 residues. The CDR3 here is CASSSQGVTDTQYF. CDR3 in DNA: TGTGCCAGCAGCTCACAGGGGGTGACAGATACGCAGTATTTT.

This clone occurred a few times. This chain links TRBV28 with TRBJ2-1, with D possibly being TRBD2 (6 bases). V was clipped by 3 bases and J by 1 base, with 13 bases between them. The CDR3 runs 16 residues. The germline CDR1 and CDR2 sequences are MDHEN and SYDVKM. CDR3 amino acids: CASSFGLALSYNEQFF. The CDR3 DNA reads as TGTGCCAGCAGTTTTGGTCTAGCGCTATCCTACAATGAGCAGTTCTTC.

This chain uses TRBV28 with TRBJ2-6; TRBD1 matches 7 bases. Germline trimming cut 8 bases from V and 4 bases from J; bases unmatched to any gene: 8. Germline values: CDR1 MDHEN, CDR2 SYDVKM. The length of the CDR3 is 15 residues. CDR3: CASSRGQPGANVLTF. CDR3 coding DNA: TGTGCCAGCTCGAGGGGGCAACCCGGGGCCAACGTCCTGACTTTC.

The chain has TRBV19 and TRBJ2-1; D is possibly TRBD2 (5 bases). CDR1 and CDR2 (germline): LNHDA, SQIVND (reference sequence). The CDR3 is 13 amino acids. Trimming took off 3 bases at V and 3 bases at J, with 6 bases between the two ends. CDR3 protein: CASSIGDYNEQFF. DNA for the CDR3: TGTGCCAGTAGTATCGGGGACTACAATGAGCAGTTCTTC.

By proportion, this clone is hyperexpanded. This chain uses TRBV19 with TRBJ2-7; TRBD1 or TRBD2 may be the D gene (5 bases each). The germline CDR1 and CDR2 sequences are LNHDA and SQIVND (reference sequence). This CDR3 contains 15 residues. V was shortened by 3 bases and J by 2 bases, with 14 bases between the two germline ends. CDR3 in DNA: TGTGCCAGTAGTATCACAGGTGGGGGACCCTACGAGCAGTACTTC. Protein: CASSITGGGPYEQYF.

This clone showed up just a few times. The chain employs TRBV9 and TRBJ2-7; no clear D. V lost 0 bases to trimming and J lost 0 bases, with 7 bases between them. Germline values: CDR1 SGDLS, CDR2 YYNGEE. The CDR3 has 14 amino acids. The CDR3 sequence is CASSVGHTSYEQYF. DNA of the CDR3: TGTGCCAGCAGCGTAGGTCATACCTCCTACGAGCAGTACTTC. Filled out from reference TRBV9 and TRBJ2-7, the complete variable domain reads DSGVTQTPKHLITATGQRVTLRCSPRSGDLSVYWYQQSLDQGLQFLIQYYNGEERAKGNILERFSAQQFPDLHSELNLSSLELGDSALYFCASSVGHTSYEQYFGPGTRLTVT.

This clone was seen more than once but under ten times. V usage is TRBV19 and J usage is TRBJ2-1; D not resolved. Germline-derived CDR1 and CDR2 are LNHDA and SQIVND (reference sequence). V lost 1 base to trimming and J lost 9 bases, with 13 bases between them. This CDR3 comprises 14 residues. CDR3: CASSIGLTGFEQFF. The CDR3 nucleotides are TGTGCCAGTAGTATAGGGCTTACCGGCTTTGAGCAGTTCTTC.

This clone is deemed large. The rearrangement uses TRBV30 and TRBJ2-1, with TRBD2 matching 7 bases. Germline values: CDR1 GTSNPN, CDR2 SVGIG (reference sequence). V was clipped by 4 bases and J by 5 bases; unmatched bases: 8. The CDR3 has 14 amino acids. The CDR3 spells CAWTGGGRDNEQFF. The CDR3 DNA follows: TGTGCCTGGACCGGCGGGGGAAGGGACAATGAGCAGTTCTTC.

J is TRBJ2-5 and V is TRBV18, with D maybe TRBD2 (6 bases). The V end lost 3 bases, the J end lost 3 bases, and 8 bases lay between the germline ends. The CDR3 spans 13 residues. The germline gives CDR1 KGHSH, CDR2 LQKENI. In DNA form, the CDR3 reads TGTGCCAGCTCACCGGGACTCAAAGAGACCCAGTACTTC. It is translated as CASSPGLKETQYF.

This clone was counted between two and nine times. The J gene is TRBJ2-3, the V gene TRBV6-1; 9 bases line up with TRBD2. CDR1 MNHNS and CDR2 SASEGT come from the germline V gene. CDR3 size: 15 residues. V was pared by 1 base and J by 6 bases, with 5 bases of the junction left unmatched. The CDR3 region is CASSEGRGGSDTQYF. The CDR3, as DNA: TGTGCCAGCAGTGAAGGGCGGGGGGGGTCCGATACGCAGTATTTT.